These 27 T cell receptor beta chains were all obtained from the same sample, sequenced in a study of blood T cell repertoires in COVID-19. Data came from immunoSEQ multiplex PCR; TCRdb stores just in-frame clones and leaves some out. The sample has some 120,000 clones, 88% seen once; the top ten hold approximately 8.1%. Input material: peripheral blood. Every receptor here comes from a man aged 45-65 years with acute or convalescent COVID-19.

J is TRBJ1-1 and V is TRBV7-9; 8 bases align to TRBD1. This CDR3 has 13 amino acids. Germline V gene data show CDR1 as SEHNR and CDR2 as FQNEAQ (reference sequence). With V trimmed by 5 bases and J by 11 bases, 10 bases remained unmatched. The CDR3 reads CASSVPGQANAFF. The CDR3 DNA is TGTGCCAGCAGCGTTCCGGGACAGGCGAATGCTTTCTTT.

The CDR3 nucleotides are TGCGCCAGCAGCTTGGATGCGGGATTCACAGATACGCAGTATTTT. It codes for CASSLDAGFTDTQYF. The chain joins TRBV5-1 to TRBJ2-3; weak D call: TRBD2 (6 bases). V lost 0 bases and J 2 bases, leaving 10 bases between the germline ends. Germline CDR1 SGHRS, CDR2 YFSETQ. This CDR3 is 15 amino acids long. The full variable domain, completed using reference TRBV5-1 and TRBJ2-3, is KAGVTQTPRYLIKTRGQQVTLSCSPISGHRSVSWYQQTPGQGLQFLFEYFSETQRNKGNFPGRFSGRQFSNSRSEMNVSTLELGDSALYLCASSLDAGFTDTQYFGPGTRLTVL.

J is TRBJ1-4 and V is TRBV4-1; D is uncertain. The CDR3 is 15 residues long. Germline CDR1 MGHRA, CDR2 YSYEKL. Between the trimmed V and J ends, which lost 1 base and 5 bases, there was a span of 11 bases. The CDR3 coding sequence is TGCGCCAGCAGCCAAGGCCCGGGAGGAAATGAAAAACTGTTTTTT. Translating it yields CASSQGPGGNEKLFF.

V is TRBV14 and J is TRBJ2-7; tentative D call: TRBD1 (5 bases). Germline V gives CDR1 SGHDN, CDR2 FVKESK. The CDR3 extends over 14 amino acids. Trimming pared 4 bases from V and 0 bases from J, leaving 10 bases between. CDR3 region: CASSRDRSSYEQYF. The CDR3 bases are TGTGCCAGCAGCCGAGACAGAAGCTCCTACGAGCAGTACTTC.

The chain employs TRBV18 and TRBJ2-1; the match to TRBD2 covers 12 bases. This CDR3 spans 17 amino acids. V was clipped by 4 bases and J by 9 bases; unmatched bases: 13. Germline CDR1 KGHSH, CDR2 LQKENI. CDR3 loop: CASSRERTSGKDFEQFF. The CDR3 DNA reads as TGTGCCAGCTCACGGGAACGGACTAGCGGGAAGGACTTTGAGCAGTTCTTC.

This sequence joins TRBV5-1 and TRBJ2-4; 15 nucleotides match TRBD2. Germline values: CDR1 SGHRS, CDR2 YFSETQ. This CDR3 is 20 amino acids long. Germline trimming cut 4 bases from V and 0 bases from J; bases unmatched to any gene: 11. The CDR3 spells CASSTGLAGGSYLAKNIQYF. The DNA of the CDR3 is TGCGCCAGCAGCACGGGACTAGCGGGAGGTTCCTACCTAGCCAAAAACATTCAGTACTTC.

V is TRBV19 and J is TRBJ2-5; 8 nucleotides align to TRBD2. Germline V CDR1 and CDR2: LNHDA, SQIVND (reference sequence). V lost 1 base, J lost 4 bases, and 2 bases stayed unmatched. This CDR3 spans 14 amino acids. The CDR3 nucleotides are TGTGCCAGTAGTATAGGCGGGGGGCCAGAGACCCAGTACTTC. Translating gives CASSIGGGPETQYF.

This chain connects TRBV7-9 to TRBJ2-1; D remains unclear. V was trimmed by 6 bases and J by 9 bases, leaving 21 bases between them. The germline gives CDR1 SEHNR, CDR2 FQNEAQ (reference sequence). CDR3 length: 15 residues. The CDR3 region is CASSLSSRTSGEQFF. CDR3 DNA: TGTGCCAGCAGTCTTAGCTCGAGAACTTCGGGTGAGCAGTTCTTC.

V gene TRBV7-9 combines with J gene TRBJ2-5; TRBD1 aligns across 10 bases. Germline V CDR1 and CDR2: SEHNR, FQNEAQ (reference sequence). The length of the CDR3 is 16 residues. V lost 3 bases to trimming and J lost 5 bases; unmatched junction nucleotides: 9. The CDR3 DNA follows: TGTGCCAGCAGCTTCACCGGACAGGGGGGTTCGGAGACCCAGTACTTC. Its translation: CASSFTGQGGSETQYF. Using reference TRBV7-9 and TRBJ2-5 for the parts outside the CDR3, the full variable domain is DTGVSQNPRHKITKRGQNVTFRCDPISEHNRLYWYRQTLGQGPEFLTYFQNEAQLEKSRLLSDRFSAERPKGSFSTLEIQRTEQGDSAMYLCASSFTGQGGSETQYFGPGTRLLVL.

The rearrangement joins TRBV7-2 to TRBJ1-5, with D uncertain. CDR3 length: 15 residues. With 4 bases removed from V and 0 bases from J, the gap between germline ends came to 10 bases. Germline loops: CDR1 SGHTA, CDR2 FQGNSA. This chain's CDR3 is CASSYEGFSNQPQHF. CDR3 in DNA: TGTGCCAGCAGCTACGAGGGCTTTAGCAATCAGCCCCAGCATTTT.

This chain links TRBV5-5 with TRBJ2-5; D perhaps matches TRBD1 (6 bases). Germline CDR1 and CDR2: SGHKS and YYEKEE (reference sequence). CDR3 size: 15 residues. The V gene lost 4 bases and the J gene lost 0 bases, with 13 bases spanning the gap. The CDR3 sequence: CASSRRRGYQETQYF. CDR3 coding DNA: TGTGCCAGCAGCCGCCGCAGGGGATACCAAGAGACCCAGTACTTC.

The rearrangement uses TRBV27 and TRBJ2-3; D may be TRBD1 (6 bases). Trimming removed 6 bases from V and 6 bases from J, with 13 bases in between. Germline CDR1 reads MNHEY; CDR2 reads SMNVEV (reference sequence). The CDR3 loop spans 13 amino acids. The CDR3 reads CASRLQGPDTQYF. In nucleotides, the CDR3 is TGTGCCAGCAGGCTACAGGGACCCGATACGCAGTATTTT.

The CDR3: CASSFAMGGSTDTQYF. The CDR3 DNA reads TGTGCCAGCAGCTTCGCCATGGGGGGGAGCACAGATACGCAGTATTTT. The gene calls are TRBV5-6 and TRBJ2-3; 7 bases agree with TRBD2. Germline values: CDR1 SGHDT, CDR2 YYEEEE. The trim removed 2 bases at V and 0 bases at J, leaving 6 bases unmatched. This CDR3 contains 16 residues.

The chain uses TRBV5-6 and TRBJ2-5; 8 bases align to TRBD1. The CDR3 loop spans 14 amino acids. Germline CDR1 is SGHDT and CDR2 is YYEEEE. V gave up 4 bases and J gave up 3 bases; unmatched junction bases: 5. CDR3 sequence: CASSPLGQEETQYF. The CDR3, as DNA: TGTGCCAGCAGCCCCTTGGGACAGGAAGAGACCCAGTACTTC.

The chain recombines TRBV11-2 with TRBJ2-1; 10 bases fit TRBD2. Germline CDR1 is SGHAT and CDR2 is FQNNGV. The CDR3 runs 15 residues. J lost 6 bases, V lost 5 bases, and 7 bases had no gene match. DNA for the CDR3: TGTGCCAGCAGCCCCCTCGGGACTAGCGCCAATGAGCAGTTCTTC. This encodes CASSPLGTSANEQFF. Together with reference TRBV11-2 and TRBJ2-1, the CDR3 gives the full variable domain: EAGVAQSPRYKIIEKRQSVAFWCNPISGHATLYWYQQILGQGPKLLIQFQNNGVVDDSQLPKDRFSAERLKGVDSTLKIQPAKLEDSAVYLCASSPLGTSANEQFFGPGTRLTVL.

This rearrangement joins TRBV27 to TRBJ2-3; 7 nucleotides line up with TRBD1. The V and J ends lost 7 bases and 7 bases, in that order; junction bases with no gene match: 8. Germline V gives CDR1 MNHEY, CDR2 SMNVEV (reference sequence). The CDR3 spans 13 residues. CDR3 region: CASKLRGGNTQYF. In DNA form, the CDR3 reads TGTGCCAGCAAACTTCGAGGGGGCAATACGCAGTATTTT.

This chain uses TRBV2 with TRBJ2-1; 11 nucleotides agree with TRBD2. Germline V gene sequence: CDR1 SNHLY, CDR2 FYNNEI. J gave up 8 bases and V 6 bases, and 6 bases lay outside the gene matches. The CDR3 runs 14 residues. This chain's CDR3 is CASRGTSGLYEQFF. The DNA of the CDR3 is TGTGCCAGCAGGGGGACTAGCGGCTTGTATGAGCAGTTCTTC.

The chain employs TRBV11-3 and TRBJ1-1; possibly TRBD1 for D (5 bases). This CDR3 spans 17 amino acids. Trimming took 4 bases from V and 4 from J, leaving 22 bases between them. Germline CDR1 is SGHNT and CDR2 is YENEEA. The DNA of the CDR3 is TGTGCCAGCAGCTCAGAGAGACAGACTCTTGTTAGCACTGAAGCTTTCTTT. Its protein product is CASSSERQTLVSTEAFF. Filled out from reference TRBV11-3 and TRBJ1-1, the complete variable domain reads EAGVVQSPRYKIIEKKQPVAFWCNPISGHNTLYWYLQNLGQGPELLIRYENEEAVDDSQLPKDRFSAERLKGVDSTLKIQPAELGDSAVYLCASSSERQTLVSTEAFFGQGTRLTVV.

The chain links TRBV27 to TRBJ1-2, with D tentatively TRBD1 (5 bases). The CDR3 totals 13 residues. V shed 3 bases and J shed 6 bases, with 11 bases lying between them. Germline V lookup: CDR1 MNHEY, CDR2 SMNVEV (reference sequence). CDR3 loop: CASSLAGINGYTF. The CDR3 coding sequence is TGTGCCAGCAGTTTGGCAGGGATTAATGGCTACACCTTC.

V usage is TRBV7-2 and J usage is TRBJ2-7, with 10 bases lining up with TRBD2. CDR1 is SGHTA, CDR2 FQGNSA, per germline. Trimming took 5 bases from V and 3 from J; bases not matched to a gene: 7. This CDR3 contains 15 residues. Written as DNA, the CDR3 is TGTGCCAGCAGCCTTAGCGGGAGGTCCCACTACGAGCAGTACTTC. Translating it yields CASSLSGRSHYEQYF.

V gene TRBV2 combines with J gene TRBJ2-4, with TRBD2 as a possible D gene (5 bases). Deletions cut 2 bases from V and 2 bases from J, with 10 bases between. The CDR3 totals 15 residues. The germline V gene has CDR1 SNHLY and CDR2 FYNNEI. CDR3 nucleotide sequence: TGTGCCAGCAGTGAAAAGGCTAGCTCCAAAAACATTCAGTACTTC. Its translation is CASSEKASSKNIQYF. Full variable domain (rest looked up from reference TRBV2 and TRBJ2-4): EPEVTQTPSHQVTQMGQEVILRCVPISNHLYFYWYRQILGQKVEFLVSFYNNEISEKSEIFDDQFSVERPDGSNFTLKIRSTKLEDSAMYFCASSEKASSKNIQYFGAGTRLSVL.

The J gene is TRBJ1-1, the V gene TRBV18; D might be TRBD1 (6 bases). Germline V gene lookup returns CDR1 KGHSH and CDR2 LQKENI. V lost 3 bases, J lost 7 bases, and 12 bases lay in between. The CDR3 totals 13 residues. The CDR3, as DNA: TGTGCCAGCTCACCGGGGGCCTCCGGTGAAGCTTTCTTT. It yields the protein CASSPGASGEAFF.

The rearrangement links TRBV27 to TRBJ1-4; 10 positions agree with TRBD1. Germline V gene data show CDR1 as MNHEY and CDR2 as SMNVEV (reference sequence). Unmatched junction bases numbered 11, after V lost 2 bases and J lost 2 bases. The CDR3 runs 19 residues. CDR3 in DNA: TGTGCCAGCAGTTTAAGGAGAGGAGACAGGGGGCATACTAATGAAAAACTGTTTTTT. Translation gives CASSLRRGDRGHTNEKLFF.

The CDR3 DNA reads TGTGCCAGCAGCTTGGGGGACAGGGGGTACCAAGAGACCCAGTACTTC. It encodes CASSLGDRGYQETQYF. V usage is TRBV5-4 and J usage is TRBJ2-5; 11 bases line up with TRBD1. The CDR3 is 16 amino acids. V lost 0 bases to trimming and J lost 0 bases; unmatched junction nucleotides: 1. CDR1 is SGHNT, CDR2 YYREEE, per germline (reference sequence). The full variable domain, in which reference TRBV5-4 and TRBJ2-5 provide the parts outside the CDR3, is ETGVTQSPTHLIKTRGQQVTLRCSSQSGHNTVSWYQQALGQGPQFIFQYYREEENGRGNFPPRFSGLQFPNYSSELNVNALELDDSALYLCASSLGDRGYQETQYFGPGTRLLVL.

This chain's CDR3 is CASGKGQGAYNEQFF. CDR3 sequence (DNA): TGTGCTAGTGGTAAAGGACAGGGAGCCTACAATGAGCAGTTCTTC. The J gene is TRBJ2-1, the V gene TRBV12-5, with TRBD1 matching 8 bases. The V gene end was trimmed by 5 bases and the J gene end by 2 bases; junction bases not matched to a gene: 5. Germline values: CDR1 LGHNT, CDR2 FRNRAP. CDR3 length equals 15 residues.

CDR3 bases: TGTGCCAGCAGCGAAGCGGGACTAGGTTTCGAGACCCAGTACTTC. Translation gives CASSEAGLGFETQYF. The chain carries TRBV9 and TRBJ2-5; 8 bases are shared with TRBD2. The CDR3 is made up of 15 amino acids. Germline V gene data show CDR1 as SGDLS and CDR2 as YYNGEE. J was trimmed by 5 bases and V by 3 bases; bases with no gene match: 9.

This rearrangement joins TRBV5-4 to TRBJ1-2, with 8 bases aligning to TRBD1. Losses at the gene ends were 6 bases for V and 4 bases for J; bases not matched to a gene: 8. This CDR3 contains 14 residues. CDR1 is SGHNT, CDR2 YYREEE, per germline (reference sequence). Here the CDR3 reads CASTWTGSGYGYTF. The CDR3 DNA follows: TGTGCCAGCACCTGGACAGGGTCCGGCTATGGCTACACCTTC.